This paragraph covers one T cell receptor (beta chain) sequence. This sample was included in a study of CD8+CD57+ T cells in acquired aplastic anemia. The CDR3 is 14 amino acids. Germline CDR1 is KGHSH and CDR2 is LQKENI. V lost 2 bases to trimming and J lost 4 bases, with 12 bases between them. The study profiled TCR beta VDJ and CDR3 using genomic DNA as template. A single record per CDR3 protein comes from TCRdb applying MiXCR to the reads. The sample lists 150,000 or so distinct CDR3 sequences; under 55% were seen once. Sequenced patients had shown CD8+CD57+ cell expansion by flow cytometry. Sequences were obtained from sorted CD4+, CD8+, or CD8+CD57+ T cells (not recorded which) from PBMCs. This clonotype originated in a human donor with aplastic anemia. The chain couples TRBV18 to TRBJ2-7; no clear D. The CDR3 DNA reads TGTGCCAGCTCACCAATTGGAGAGGCTTACGAGCAGTACTTC. Its translation: CASSPIGEAYEQYF.